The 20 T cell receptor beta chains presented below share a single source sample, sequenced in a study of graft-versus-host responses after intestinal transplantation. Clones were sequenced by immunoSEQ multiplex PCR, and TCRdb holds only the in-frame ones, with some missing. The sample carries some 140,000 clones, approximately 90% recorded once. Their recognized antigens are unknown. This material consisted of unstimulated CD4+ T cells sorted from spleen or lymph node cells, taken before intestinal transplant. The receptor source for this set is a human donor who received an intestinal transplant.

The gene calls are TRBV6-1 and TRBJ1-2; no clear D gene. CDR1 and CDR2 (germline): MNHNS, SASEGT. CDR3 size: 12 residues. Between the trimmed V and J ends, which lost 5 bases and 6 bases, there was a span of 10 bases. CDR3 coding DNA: TGTGCCAGCAGTTATGACGGGGATGGCTACACCTTC. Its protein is CASSYDGDGYTF.

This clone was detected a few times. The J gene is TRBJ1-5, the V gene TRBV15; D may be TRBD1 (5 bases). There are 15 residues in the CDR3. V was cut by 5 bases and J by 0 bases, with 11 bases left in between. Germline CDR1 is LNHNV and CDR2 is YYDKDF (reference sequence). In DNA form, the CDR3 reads TGTGCCACCAGCGGGGGACTTTATAGCAATCAGCCCCAGCATTTT. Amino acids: CATSGGLYSNQPQHF.

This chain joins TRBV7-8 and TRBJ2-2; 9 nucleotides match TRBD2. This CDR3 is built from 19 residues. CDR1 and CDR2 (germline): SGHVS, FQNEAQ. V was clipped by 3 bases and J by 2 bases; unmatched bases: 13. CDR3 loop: CASSFPRMTSGGNTGELFF. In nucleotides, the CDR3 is TGTGCCAGCAGCTTCCCGAGGATGACTAGCGGAGGAAACACCGGGGAGCTGTTTTTT.

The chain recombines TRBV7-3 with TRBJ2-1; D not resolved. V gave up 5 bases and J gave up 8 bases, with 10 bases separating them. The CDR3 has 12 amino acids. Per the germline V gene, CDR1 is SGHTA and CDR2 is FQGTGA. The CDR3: CASSGIADEQFF. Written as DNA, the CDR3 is TGTGCCAGCAGCGGAATTGCGGATGAGCAGTTCTTC.

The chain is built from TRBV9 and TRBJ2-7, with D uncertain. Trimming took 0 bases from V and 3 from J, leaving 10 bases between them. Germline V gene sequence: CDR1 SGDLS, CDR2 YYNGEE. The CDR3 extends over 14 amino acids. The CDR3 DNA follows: TGTGCCAGCAGCGTAGGGTTTGAAGACTACGAGCAGTACTTC. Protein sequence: CASSVGFEDYEQYF.

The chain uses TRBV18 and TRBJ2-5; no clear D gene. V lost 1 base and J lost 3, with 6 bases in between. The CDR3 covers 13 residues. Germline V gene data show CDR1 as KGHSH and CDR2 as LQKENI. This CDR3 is CASSPQGKETQYF. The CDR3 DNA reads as TGTGCCAGCTCACCACAAGGGAAAGAGACCCAGTACTTC. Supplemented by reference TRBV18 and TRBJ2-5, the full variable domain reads NAGVMQNPRHLVRRRGQEARLRCSPMKGHSHVYWYRQLPEEGLKFMVYLQKENIIDESGMPKERFSAEFPKEGPSILRIQQVVRGDSAAYFCASSPQGKETQYFGPGTRLLVL.

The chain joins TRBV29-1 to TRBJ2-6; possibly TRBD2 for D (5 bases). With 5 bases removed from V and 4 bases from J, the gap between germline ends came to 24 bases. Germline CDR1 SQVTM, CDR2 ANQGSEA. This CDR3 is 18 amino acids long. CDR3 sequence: CSVFFRDARGKGANVLTF. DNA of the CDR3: TGCAGCGTTTTCTTCCGAGACGCACGGGGAAAAGGGGCCAACGTCCTGACTTTC. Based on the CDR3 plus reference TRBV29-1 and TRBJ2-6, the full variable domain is SAVISQKPSRDICQRGTSLTIQCQVDSQVTMMFWYRQQPGQSLTLIATANQGSEATYESGFVIDKFPISRPNLTFSTLTVSNMSPEDSSIYLCSVFFRDARGKGANVLTFGAGSRLTVL.

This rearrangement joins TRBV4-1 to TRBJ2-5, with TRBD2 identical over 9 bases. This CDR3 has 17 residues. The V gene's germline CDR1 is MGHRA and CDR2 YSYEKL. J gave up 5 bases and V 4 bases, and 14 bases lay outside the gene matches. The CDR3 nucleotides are TGCGCCAGCAGCCTTCGGTTGGGCGGGGGGGCTGGTGAGACCCAGTACTTC. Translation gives CASSLRLGGGAGETQYF.

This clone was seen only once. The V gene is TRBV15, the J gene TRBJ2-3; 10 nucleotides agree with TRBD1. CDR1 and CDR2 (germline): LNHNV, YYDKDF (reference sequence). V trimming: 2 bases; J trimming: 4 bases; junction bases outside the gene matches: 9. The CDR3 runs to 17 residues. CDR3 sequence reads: CATSRSDRGPLADTQYF. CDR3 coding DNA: TGTGCCACCAGCAGATCAGACAGGGGGCCGCTCGCAGATACGCAGTATTTT. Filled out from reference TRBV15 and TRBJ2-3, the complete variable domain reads DAMVIQNPRYQVTQFGKPVTLSCSQTLNHNVMYWYQQKSSQAPKLLFHYYDKDFNNEADTPDNFQSRRPNTSFCFLDIRSPGLGDTAMYLCATSRSDRGPLADTQYFGPGTRLTVL.

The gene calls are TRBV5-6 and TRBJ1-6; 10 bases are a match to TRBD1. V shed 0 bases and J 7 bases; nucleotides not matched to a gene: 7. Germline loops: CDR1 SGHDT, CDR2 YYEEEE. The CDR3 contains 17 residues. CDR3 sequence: CASSLVTGTGDNSPLHF. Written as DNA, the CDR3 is TGTGCCAGCAGCTTGGTCACCGGGACAGGGGACAATTCACCCCTCCACTTT. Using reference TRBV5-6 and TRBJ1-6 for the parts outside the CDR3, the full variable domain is DAGVTQSPTHLIKTRGQQVTLRCSPKSGHDTVSWYQQALGQGPQFIFQYYEEEERQRGNFPDRFSGHQFPNYSSELNVNALLLGDSALYLCASSLVTGTGDNSPLHFGNGTRLTVT.

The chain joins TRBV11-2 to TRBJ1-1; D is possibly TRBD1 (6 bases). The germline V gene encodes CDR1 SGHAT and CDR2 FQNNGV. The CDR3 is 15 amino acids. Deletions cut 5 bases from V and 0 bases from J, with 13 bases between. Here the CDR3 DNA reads TGTGCCAGCAGCCCCTACAGGGCCCTGAACACTGAAGCTTTCTTT. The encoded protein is CASSPYRALNTEAFF. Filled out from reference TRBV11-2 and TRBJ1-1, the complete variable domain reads EAGVAQSPRYKIIEKRQSVAFWCNPISGHATLYWYQQILGQGPKLLIQFQNNGVVDDSQLPKDRFSAERLKGVDSTLKIQPAKLEDSAVYLCASSPYRALNTEAFFGQGTRLTVV.

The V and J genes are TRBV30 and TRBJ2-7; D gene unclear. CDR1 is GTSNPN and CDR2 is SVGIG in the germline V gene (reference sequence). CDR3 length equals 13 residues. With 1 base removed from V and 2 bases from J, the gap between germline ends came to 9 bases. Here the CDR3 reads CAWSGQFTYEQYF. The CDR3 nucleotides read TGTGCCTGGAGTGGGCAGTTCACCTACGAGCAGTACTTC.

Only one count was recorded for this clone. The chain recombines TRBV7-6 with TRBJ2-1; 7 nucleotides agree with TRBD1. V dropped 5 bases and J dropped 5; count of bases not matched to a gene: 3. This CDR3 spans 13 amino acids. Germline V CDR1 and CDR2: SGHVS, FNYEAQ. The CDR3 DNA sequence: TGTGCCAGCAGCATCGGGACAGACAATGAGCAGTTCTTC. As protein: CASSIGTDNEQFF.

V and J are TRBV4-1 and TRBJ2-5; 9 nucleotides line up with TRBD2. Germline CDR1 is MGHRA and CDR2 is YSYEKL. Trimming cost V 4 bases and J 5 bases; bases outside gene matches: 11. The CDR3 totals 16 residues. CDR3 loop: CASSPQSGGLVETQYF. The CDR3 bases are TGCGCCAGCAGCCCACAAAGCGGGGGGTTAGTTGAGACCCAGTACTTC.

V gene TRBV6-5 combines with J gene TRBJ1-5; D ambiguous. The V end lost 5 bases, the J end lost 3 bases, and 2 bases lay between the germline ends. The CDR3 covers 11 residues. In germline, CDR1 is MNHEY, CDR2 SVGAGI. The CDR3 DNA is TGTGCCAGCAGTGACAATCAGCCCCAGCATTTT. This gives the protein CASSDNQPQHF.

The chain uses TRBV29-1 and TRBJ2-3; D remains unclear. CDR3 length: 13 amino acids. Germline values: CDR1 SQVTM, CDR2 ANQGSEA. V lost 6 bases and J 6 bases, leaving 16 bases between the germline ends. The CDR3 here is CSVIVAPADTQYF. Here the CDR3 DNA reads TGCAGCGTAATCGTTGCCCCCGCGGATACGCAGTATTTT.

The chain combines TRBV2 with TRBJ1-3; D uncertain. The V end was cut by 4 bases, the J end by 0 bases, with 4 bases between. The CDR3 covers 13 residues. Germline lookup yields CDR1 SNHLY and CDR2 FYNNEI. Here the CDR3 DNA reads TGTGCCAGCAGTGTAAACTCTGGAAACACCATATATTTT. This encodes CASSVNSGNTIYF.

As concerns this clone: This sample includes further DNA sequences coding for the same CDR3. The CDR3 sequence is CASSPRDEQYF. DNA of the CDR3: TGTGCCAGCAGCCCCCGAGACGAGCAGTACTTC. The chain couples TRBV5-5 to TRBJ2-7; D remains unclear. Trimming removed 4 bases at V and 5 bases at J, with 7 bases between. Germline V gene lookup returns CDR1 SGHKS and CDR2 YYEKEE (reference sequence). This CDR3 comprises 11 residues.

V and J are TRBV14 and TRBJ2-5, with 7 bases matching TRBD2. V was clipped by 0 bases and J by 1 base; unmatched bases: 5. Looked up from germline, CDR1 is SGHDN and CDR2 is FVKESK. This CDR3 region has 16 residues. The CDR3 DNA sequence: TGTGCCAGCAGCCAAGACGCGGGGGTGTCCCAAGAGACCCAGTACTTC. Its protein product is CASSQDAGVSQETQYF. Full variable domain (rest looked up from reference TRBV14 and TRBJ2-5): EAGVTQFPSHSVIEKGQTVTLRCDPISGHDNLYWYRRVMGKEIKFLLHFVKESKQDESGMPNNRFLAERTGGTYSTLKVQPAELEDSGVYFCASSQDAGVSQETQYFGPGTRLLVL.

The CDR3 DNA is TGTGCCATCAGAGGTCTTCAGGGGCGGTTGACCGGGGAGCTGTTTTTT. Its protein is CAIRGLQGRLTGELFF. The chain couples TRBV10-3 to TRBJ2-2; maybe TRBD1 (6 bases). Germline CDR1 reads ENHRY; CDR2 reads SYGVKD. With 6 bases removed from V and 5 bases from J, the gap between germline ends came to 19 bases. The CDR3 is made up of 16 amino acids.